The 28 T cell receptor beta chains below all came from one sample that was sequenced in a study of graft-versus-host responses after intestinal transplantation (dated by TCRdb to the early 2020s). Their cognate antigens are unknown. The library was made by the immunoSEQ multiplex PCR assay. The table was pulled from immuneACCESS by TCRdb, which kept in-frame rearrangements only. Such tables lose some clones; where checked, under half of the loss comes from unresolved V genes, and the rest has no known cause. Present in this sample are approximately 97,000 clones, about nine tenths of which were seen just once. The ten largest clones represent around 0.07% of the sample. The sample's time point, from its label and the paper: cells obtained before transplantation from donor or recipient. The source material was unstimulated CD8+ T cells sorted from spleen or lymph node cells, sampled before transplant. The receptors were sampled from a human donor who was the organ donor for an intestinal transplant.

This sequence joins TRBV7-9 and TRBJ1-1; D might be TRBD1 (5 bases). CDR3 length equals 12 residues. Trimming removed 10 bases at V and 5 bases at J, with 14 bases between. Germline CDR1 SEHNR, CDR2 FQNEAQ (reference sequence). The CDR3 region is CATRQGSTEAFF. The DNA for the CDR3 is TGTGCCACCCGGCAGGGATCGACTGAAGCTTTCTTT. Together with reference TRBV7-9 and TRBJ1-1, the CDR3 gives the full variable domain: DTGVSQNPRHKITKRGQNVTFRCDPISEHNRLYWYRQTLGQGPEFLTYFQNEAQLEKSRLLSDRFSAERPKGSFSTLEIQRTEQGDSAMYLCATRQGSTEAFFGQGTRLTVV.

This chain connects TRBV9 to TRBJ1-6, with D maybe TRBD1 (5 bases). The length of the CDR3 is 15 residues. Germline V gene sequence: CDR1 SGDLS, CDR2 YYNGEE. Trimming left V 0 bases short and J 6 bases short, with 10 bases between. The CDR3 reads CASSVGGGTNSPLHF. The CDR3 DNA is TGTGCCAGCAGCGTAGGGGGGGGTACTAATTCACCCCTCCACTTT.

The chain joins TRBV29-1 to TRBJ2-2; TRBD2 matches 8 bases. Germline V gene lookup returns CDR1 SQVTM and CDR2 ANQGSEA. Trimming removed 4 bases from V and 6 bases from J; junction bases left unmatched: 7. The CDR3 totals 14 residues. CDR3 in amino acids: CSVALTLAAGELFF. The CDR3 DNA follows: TGCAGCGTTGCCTTAACACTAGCGGCCGGGGAGCTGTTTTTT.

V and J are TRBV11-2 and TRBJ2-2; TRBD1 might be the D (5 bases). Between the trimmed V and J ends, which lost 5 bases and 5 bases, there was a span of 15 bases. Germline V lookup: CDR1 SGHAT, CDR2 FQNNGV. CDR3 length: 15 amino acids. CDR3 region: CASSPNQGETGELFF. The CDR3, as DNA: TGTGCCAGCAGCCCTAATCAGGGCGAAACCGGGGAGCTGTTTTTT.

This CDR3 reads CAISGTSGGSSGANVLTF. For the CDR3, the DNA is TGTGCCATCTCCGGGACTAGCGGGGGGAGCTCTGGGGCCAACGTCCTGACTTTC. The chain combines TRBV2 with TRBJ2-6, with 15 bases lining up with TRBD2. The germline CDR1 and CDR2 sequences are SNHLY and FYNNEI. This CDR3 is 18 amino acids long. Trimming removed 10 bases from V and 0 bases from J; junction bases left unmatched: 7. The complete variable domain, with remaining parts taken from reference TRBV2 and TRBJ2-6, reads EPEVTQTPSHQVTQMGQEVILRCVPISNHLYFYWYRQILGQKVEFLVSFYNNEISEKSEIFDDQFSVERPDGSNFTLKIRSTKLEDSAMYFCAISGTSGGSSGANVLTFGAGSRLTVL.

The rearrangement uses TRBV23-1 and TRBJ2-1; TRBD2 might be the D (7 bases). TRBV23-1 is an ORF for which the function is uncertain. This CDR3 is 18 amino acids long. V was pared by 6 bases and J by 5 bases, with 26 bases between. The CDR3 protein is CASRRAGQDKVFHNEQFF. CDR3 DNA: TGCGCCAGCAGGAGAGCGGGACAAGATAAAGTTTTTCACAATGAGCAGTTCTTC.

This clone was seen once. The CDR3 sequence is CASSPTGEGYNEQFF. DNA of the CDR3: TGTGCCAGCAGCCCGACAGGCGAAGGTTACAATGAGCAGTTCTTC. The chain recombines TRBV5-6 with TRBJ2-1; D possibly corresponds to TRBD1 (6 bases). The CDR3 has 15 amino acids. Deletions cut 4 bases from V and 4 bases from J, with 15 bases between. Germline V lookup: CDR1 SGHDT, CDR2 YYEEEE.

In its sample, this clone was seen a few times. The V gene is TRBV5-6, the J gene TRBJ2-1, with D unclear. V lost 0 bases, J lost 5 bases, and 9 bases lay in between. There are 14 residues in the CDR3. The germline V gene encodes CDR1 SGHDT and CDR2 YYEEEE. The CDR3 reads CASSLDLLHNEQFF. The CDR3 DNA is TGTGCCAGCAGCTTGGATCTCCTCCACAATGAGCAGTTCTTC.

The chain uses TRBV5-1 and TRBJ2-7, with 9 positions matching TRBD2. V was pared by 4 bases and J by 7 bases, with 12 bases of the junction left unmatched. The CDR3 has 15 amino acids. Germline assignment: CDR1 SGHRS and CDR2 YFSETQ. The CDR3 nucleotides read TGCGCCAGCAGCACCGGGACTAGCAGGGGTGATGAGCAGTACTTC. Amino acids: CASSTGTSRGDEQYF.

The rearrangement uses TRBV5-6 and TRBJ2-1; no reliable D call. V lost 4 bases to trimming and J lost 4 bases, with 18 bases between them. In germline, CDR1 is SGHDT, CDR2 YYEEEE. This CDR3 contains 16 residues. The CDR3 nucleotides read TGTGCCAGCAGCACACTGATAACGGAGATTTACAATGAGCAGTTCTTC. As protein: CASSTLITEIYNEQFF.

In its sample, this clone was seen once. The chain couples TRBV25-1 to TRBJ1-1; D is unresolved. Germline-derived CDR1 and CDR2 are MGHDK and SYGVNS. The ends were cut back, 5 bases at V and 6 bases at J, with 13 bases in the middle. CDR3 length: 13 residues. The CDR3 region has the DNA TGTGCCAGCAGTTATTCCCGGTTCGCTGAAGCTTTCTTT. Amino acid sequence: CASSYSRFAEAFF.

V is TRBV19 and J is TRBJ2-7; TRBD1 matches at 9 bases. Germline V gene sequence: CDR1 LNHDA, CDR2 SQIVND (reference sequence). Trimming removed 5 bases from V and 4 bases from J; junction bases left unmatched: 6. CDR3 length equals 14 residues. CDR3 loop: CASSPGTGPYEQYF. DNA of the CDR3: TGTGCCAGTAGTCCCGGGACAGGGCCATACGAGCAGTACTTC.

The chain carries TRBV19 and TRBJ2-1, with 10 bases matching TRBD2. Germline values: CDR1 LNHDA, CDR2 SQIVND (reference sequence). V gave up 10 bases and J gave up 7 bases; unmatched junction bases: 10. This CDR3 has 14 amino acids. CDR3 loop: CATSPSGSSNEQFF. In DNA form, the CDR3 reads TGTGCCACCTCTCCTAGCGGGAGTAGTAATGAGCAGTTCTTC.

The genes are TRBV25-1 and TRBJ1-1, with D unclear. With 6 bases removed from V and 6 bases from J, the gap between germline ends came to 8 bases. CDR3 length equals 11 residues. Germline CDR1 is MGHDK and CDR2 is SYGVNS. The DNA of the CDR3 is TGTGCCAGCAGGACCGGGGCTGAAGCTTTCTTT. It specifies CASRTGAEAFF. Using reference TRBV25-1 and TRBJ1-1 for the parts outside the CDR3, the full variable domain is EADIYQTPRYLVIGTGKKITLECSQTMGHDKMYWYQQDPGMELHLIHYSYGVNSTEKGDLSSESTVSRIRTEHFPLTLESARPSHTSQYLCASRTGAEAFFGQGTRLTVV.

V and J are TRBV15 and TRBJ2-3, with TRBD2 matching over 9 bases. This CDR3 spans 21 amino acids. Per the germline V gene, CDR1 is LNHNV and CDR2 is YYDKDF (reference sequence). Unmatched junction bases numbered 21, after V lost 3 bases and J lost 2 bases. CDR3 bases: TGTGCCACCAGCAGTACAATAAACGGCGGGGCTAGCGGGGTCTTCACAGATACGCAGTATTTT. Translation: CATSSTINGGASGVFTDTQYF.

The chain employs TRBV4-1 and TRBJ2-4; 7 bases map to TRBD1. After removal of 4 bases from V and 3 bases from J, the junction contained 3 bases not matched to a gene. CDR3 length: 14 residues. The V gene's germline CDR1 is MGHRA and CDR2 YSYEKL. The CDR3 sequence: CASSPGQYKNIQYF. The CDR3 DNA reads TGCGCCAGCAGCCCGGGACAGTACAAAAACATTCAGTACTTC.

The V and J genes are TRBV29-1 and TRBJ1-2, with D possibly being TRBD1 (5 bases). The CDR3 runs to 12 residues. Germline CDR1 is SQVTM and CDR2 is ANQGSEA. CDR3 in DNA: TGCAGTACTCAGGGTTGGGACTATGGCTACACCTTC. This gives the protein CSTQGWDYGYTF.

V is TRBV5-6 and J is TRBJ1-4; D gene uncertain. The V end was cut by 3 bases, the J end by 2 bases, with 8 bases between. CDR3 size: 14 residues. From germline, CDR1 is SGHDT and CDR2 YYEEEE. The CDR3, as DNA: TGTGCCAGCAGCTCGGTACTCACTAATGAAAAACTGTTTTTT. It specifies CASSSVLTNEKLFF.

V is TRBV7-8 and J is TRBJ2-1; a weak D match, TRBD2 (7 bases). V gave up 0 bases and J gave up 7 bases, with 10 bases separating them. Germline loops: CDR1 SGHVS, CDR2 FQNEAQ. The CDR3 runs 14 residues. The CDR3 DNA reads as TGTGCCAGCAGCTTAGCGAGGGGGGGGAATGAGCAGTTCTTC. Translating gives CASSLARGGNEQFF.

This clone came up once. This sequence joins TRBV2 and TRBJ2-7; 11 nucleotides align to TRBD2. Trimming at V came to 6 bases and at J to 2 bases, leaving 15 bases not matched to a gene. The germline CDR1 and CDR2 sequences are SNHLY and FYNNEI. The length of the CDR3 is 18 residues. CDR3 nucleotide sequence: TGTGCCAGCAGGGGAAAAACTAGCGGGAGAGACCCTCCCTACGAGCAGTACTTC. Translating it yields CASRGKTSGRDPPYEQYF. The whole variable domain, remainder taken from reference TRBV2 and TRBJ2-7, is EPEVTQTPSHQVTQMGQEVILRCVPISNHLYFYWYRQILGQKVEFLVSFYNNEISEKSEIFDDQFSVERPDGSNFTLKIRSTKLEDSAMYFCASRGKTSGRDPPYEQYFGPGTRLTVT.

The chain is built from TRBV15 and TRBJ2-1; TRBD2 matches 7 bases. J was trimmed by 4 bases and V by 5 bases; bases with no gene match: 11. The CDR3 has 16 amino acids. Germline V CDR1 and CDR2: LNHNV, YYDKDF (reference sequence). The CDR3 is CATSLPGGPIYNEQFF. The CDR3 DNA sequence: TGTGCCACCAGCTTGCCGGGGGGACCGATATACAATGAGCAGTTCTTC.

The rearrangement joins TRBV15 to TRBJ1-2; a possible D gene is TRBD1 (5 bases). The CDR3 is 15 residues long. Trimming removed 3 bases at V and 0 bases at J, with 11 bases between. Germline V lookup: CDR1 LNHNV, CDR2 YYDKDF (reference sequence). The CDR3 region has the DNA TGTGCCACCAGCAGGGCCGTGACAGCTAACTATGGCTACACCTTC. Amino acids: CATSRAVTANYGYTF.

The J gene is TRBJ2-1, the V gene TRBV29-1; D uncertain. The V end was cut by 3 bases, the J end by 7 bases, with 22 bases between. Germline CDR1 reads SQVTM; CDR2 reads ANQGSEA. The CDR3 has 16 residues. The CDR3 protein is CSVDQIESFERNEQFF. CDR3 coding DNA: TGCAGCGTTGATCAAATCGAGAGCTTCGAACGAAATGAGCAGTTCTTC.

There are a few counts of this clone. The rearrangement joins TRBV29-1 to TRBJ1-1; 9 positions match TRBD1. Germline-derived CDR1 and CDR2 are SQVTM and ANQGSEA. CDR3 size: 14 residues. V gave up 0 bases and J gave up 5 bases; unmatched junction bases: 4. CDR3 loop: CSVEETTGGTEAFF. The CDR3 bases are TGCAGCGTTGAAGAAACGACAGGGGGTACTGAAGCTTTCTTT.

This sequence joins TRBV7-8 and TRBJ1-1; a possible D gene is TRBD1 (5 bases). The V end was cut by 4 bases, the J end by 5 bases, with 14 bases between. This CDR3 region has 14 residues. Per the germline V gene, CDR1 is SGHVS and CDR2 is FQNEAQ. The CDR3 region has the DNA TGTGCCAGCAGCTCACCGGTAGGGGTTACTGAAGCTTTCTTT. This codes for CASSSPVGVTEAFF.

The chain has TRBV9 and TRBJ2-7; TRBD2 is a possible D gene (7 bases). With 0 bases removed from V and 5 bases from J, the gap between germline ends came to 15 bases. In germline, CDR1 is SGDLS, CDR2 YYNGEE. This CDR3 has 15 amino acids. This CDR3 reads CASSVEDGGLNEQYF. CDR3 DNA sequence: TGTGCCAGCAGCGTAGAGGACGGGGGGCTGAACGAGCAGTACTTC.

CDR3 loop: CASSFPHSGSPYEQYF. The CDR3 DNA reads as TGTGCCAGCAGTTTCCCCCATAGCGGGAGCCCCTACGAGCAGTACTTC. The chain has TRBV28 and TRBJ2-7; 9 nucleotides match TRBD2. J was trimmed by 2 bases and V by 3 bases; bases with no gene match: 8. There are 16 residues in the CDR3. Germline V gene sequence: CDR1 MDHEN, CDR2 SYDVKM.

The gene calls are TRBV7-3 and TRBJ2-3; 7 nucleotides line up with TRBD2. Trimming at V came to 5 bases and at J to 2 bases, leaving 16 bases not matched to a gene. The CDR3 is 18 residues long. Per germline, CDR1 SGHTA and CDR2 FQGTGA. CDR3 coding DNA: TGTGCCAGCAGCAACCTGGCGGGAGCCGCTCCTTTCACAGATACGCAGTATTTT. This codes for CASSNLAGAAPFTDTQYF.